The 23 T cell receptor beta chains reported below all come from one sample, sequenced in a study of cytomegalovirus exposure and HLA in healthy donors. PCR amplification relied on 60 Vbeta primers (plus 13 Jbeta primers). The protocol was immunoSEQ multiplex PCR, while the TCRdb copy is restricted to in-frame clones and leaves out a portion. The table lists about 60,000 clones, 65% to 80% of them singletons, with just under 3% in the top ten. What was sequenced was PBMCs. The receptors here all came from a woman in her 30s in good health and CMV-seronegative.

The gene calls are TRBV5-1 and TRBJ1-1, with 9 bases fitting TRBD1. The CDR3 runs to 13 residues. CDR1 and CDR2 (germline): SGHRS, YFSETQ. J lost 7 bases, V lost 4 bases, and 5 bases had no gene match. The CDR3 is CASSMRTGDEAFF. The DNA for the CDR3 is TGCGCCAGCAGCATGAGGACAGGGGATGAAGCTTTCTTT.

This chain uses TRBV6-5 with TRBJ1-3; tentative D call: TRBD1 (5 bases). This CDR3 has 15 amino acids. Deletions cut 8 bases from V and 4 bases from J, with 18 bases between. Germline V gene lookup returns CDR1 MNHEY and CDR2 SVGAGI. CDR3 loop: CASATSGGSGNTIYF. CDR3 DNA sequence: TGTGCCAGCGCTACGTCCGGGGGTTCAGGAAACACCATATATTTT.

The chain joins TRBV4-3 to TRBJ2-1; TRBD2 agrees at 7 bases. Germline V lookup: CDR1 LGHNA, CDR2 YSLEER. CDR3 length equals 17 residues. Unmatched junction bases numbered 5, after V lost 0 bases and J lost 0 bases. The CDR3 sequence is CASSQDARGSSYNEQFF. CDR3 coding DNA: TGCGCCAGCAGCCAAGACGCTCGCGGGAGCTCCTACAATGAGCAGTTCTTC.

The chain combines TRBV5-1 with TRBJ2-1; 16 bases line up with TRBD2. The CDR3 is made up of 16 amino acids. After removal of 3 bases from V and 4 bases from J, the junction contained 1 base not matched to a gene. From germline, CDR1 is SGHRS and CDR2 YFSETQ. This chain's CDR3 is CASSWGLAGGYNEQFF. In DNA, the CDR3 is TGCGCCAGCAGCTGGGGACTAGCGGGGGGGTACAATGAGCAGTTCTTC.

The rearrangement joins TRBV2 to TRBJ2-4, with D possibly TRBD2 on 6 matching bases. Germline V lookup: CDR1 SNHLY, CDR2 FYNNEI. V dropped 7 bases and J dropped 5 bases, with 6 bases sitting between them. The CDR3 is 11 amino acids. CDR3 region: CASTGENIQYF. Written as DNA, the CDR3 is TGTGCCAGCACGGGGGAAAACATTCAGTACTTC.

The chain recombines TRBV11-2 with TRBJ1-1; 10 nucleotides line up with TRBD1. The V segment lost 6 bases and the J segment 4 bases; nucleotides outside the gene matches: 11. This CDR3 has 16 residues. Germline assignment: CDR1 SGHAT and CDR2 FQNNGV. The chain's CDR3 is CASRGDRGGLGTEAFF. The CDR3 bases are TGTGCCAGCAGGGGGGACAGGGGAGGATTAGGCACTGAAGCTTTCTTT.

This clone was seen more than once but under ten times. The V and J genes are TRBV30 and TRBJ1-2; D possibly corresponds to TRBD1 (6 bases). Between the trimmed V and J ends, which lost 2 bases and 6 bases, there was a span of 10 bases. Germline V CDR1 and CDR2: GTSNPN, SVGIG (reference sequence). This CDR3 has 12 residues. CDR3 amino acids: CAWSFRGHGYTF. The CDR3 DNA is TGTGCCTGGAGTTTCAGGGGCCATGGCTACACCTTC.

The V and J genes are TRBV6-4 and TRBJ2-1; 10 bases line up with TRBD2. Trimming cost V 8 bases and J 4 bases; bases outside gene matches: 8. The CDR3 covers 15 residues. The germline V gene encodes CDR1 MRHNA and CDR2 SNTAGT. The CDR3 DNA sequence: TGTGCCAGCGCACTACTAGCGGGGTCGTACAATGAGCAGTTCTTC. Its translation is CASALLAGSYNEQFF.

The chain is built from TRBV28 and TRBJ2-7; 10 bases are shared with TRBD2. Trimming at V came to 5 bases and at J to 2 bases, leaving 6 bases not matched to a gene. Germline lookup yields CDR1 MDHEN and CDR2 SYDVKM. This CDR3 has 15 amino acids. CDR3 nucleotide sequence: TGTGCCAGCAGTCACGCCCTAGCGGGAGCCTACGAGCAGTACGTC. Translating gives CASSHALAGAYEQYV.

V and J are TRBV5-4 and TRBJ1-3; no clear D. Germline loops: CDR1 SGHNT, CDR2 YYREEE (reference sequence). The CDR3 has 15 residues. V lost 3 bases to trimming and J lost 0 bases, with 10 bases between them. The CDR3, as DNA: TGTGCCAGCAGCTGGGCGGGAGACTCTGGAAACACCATATATTTT. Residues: CASSWAGDSGNTIYF.

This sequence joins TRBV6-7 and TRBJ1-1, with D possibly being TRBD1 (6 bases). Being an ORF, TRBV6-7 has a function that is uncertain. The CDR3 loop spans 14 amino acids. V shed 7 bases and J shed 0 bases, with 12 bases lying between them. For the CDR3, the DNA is TGTGCCAGCACAAAACAGGGACTGAACACTGAAGCTTTCTTT. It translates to CASTKQGLNTEAFF.

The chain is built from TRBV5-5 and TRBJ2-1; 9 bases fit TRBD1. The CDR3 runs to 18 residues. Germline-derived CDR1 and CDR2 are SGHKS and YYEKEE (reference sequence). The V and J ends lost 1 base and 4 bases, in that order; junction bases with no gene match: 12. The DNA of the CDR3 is TGTGCCAGCAGCTTGTTTTTCGGGACAGGGATTAGTTACAATGAGCAGTTCTTC. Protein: CASSLFFGTGISYNEQFF.

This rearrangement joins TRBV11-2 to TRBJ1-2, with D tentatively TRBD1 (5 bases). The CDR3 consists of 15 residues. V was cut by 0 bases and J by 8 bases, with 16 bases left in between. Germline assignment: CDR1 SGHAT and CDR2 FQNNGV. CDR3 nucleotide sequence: TGTGCCAGCAGCTTAGAATGGGGCAGGGAGGGCGGCTACACCTTC. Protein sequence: CASSLEWGREGGYTF.

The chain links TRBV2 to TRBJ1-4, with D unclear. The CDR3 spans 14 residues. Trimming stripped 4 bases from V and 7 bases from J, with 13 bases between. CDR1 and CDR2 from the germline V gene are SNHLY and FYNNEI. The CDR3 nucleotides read TGTGCCAGCAGTGGGGGAGGGTCTGTTGAAAAACTGTTTTTT. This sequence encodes CASSGGGSVEKLFF.

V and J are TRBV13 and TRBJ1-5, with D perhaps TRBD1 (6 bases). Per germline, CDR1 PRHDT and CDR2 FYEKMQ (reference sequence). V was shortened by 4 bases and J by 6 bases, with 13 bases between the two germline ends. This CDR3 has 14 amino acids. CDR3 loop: CASSSSGERQPQHF. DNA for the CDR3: TGTGCCAGCAGCTCCTCAGGGGAGCGTCAGCCCCAGCATTTT.

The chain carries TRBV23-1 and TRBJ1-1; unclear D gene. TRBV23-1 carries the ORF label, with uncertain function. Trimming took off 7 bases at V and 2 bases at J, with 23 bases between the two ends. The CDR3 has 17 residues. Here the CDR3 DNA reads TGCGCCAGCAATCTTCTAACTCGAGGTAGCAGAAACACTGAAGCTTTCTTT. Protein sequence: CASNLLTRGSRNTEAFF.

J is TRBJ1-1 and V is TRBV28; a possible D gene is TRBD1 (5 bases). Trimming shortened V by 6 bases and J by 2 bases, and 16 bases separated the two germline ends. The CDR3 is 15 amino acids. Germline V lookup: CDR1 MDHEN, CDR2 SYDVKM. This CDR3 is CASRRWGGSNTEAFF. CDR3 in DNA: TGTGCCAGCAGGCGGTGGGGGGGTTCCAACACTGAAGCTTTCTTT.

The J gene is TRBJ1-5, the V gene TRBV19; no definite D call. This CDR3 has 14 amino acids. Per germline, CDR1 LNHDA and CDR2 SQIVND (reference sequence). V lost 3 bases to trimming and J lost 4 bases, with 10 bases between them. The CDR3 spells CASSMTPGNQPQHF. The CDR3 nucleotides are TGTGCCAGTAGTATGACACCAGGAAATCAGCCCCAGCATTTT.

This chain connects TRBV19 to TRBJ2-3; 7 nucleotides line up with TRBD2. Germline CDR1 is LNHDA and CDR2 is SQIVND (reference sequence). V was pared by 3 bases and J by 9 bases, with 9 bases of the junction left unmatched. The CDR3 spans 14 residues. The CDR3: CASSIGLAERTQYF. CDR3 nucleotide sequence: TGTGCCAGTAGTATTGGGCTAGCGGAGAGGACGCAGTATTTT.

The CDR3 DNA sequence: TGTGCCAGCAGCGCCCAAAAGGGGGGCTACACCTTC. As protein: CASSAQKGGYTF. V and J are TRBV11-1 and TRBJ1-2, with a tentative D call TRBD1 (5 bases). Germline V gene sequence: CDR1 SGHAT, CDR2 FQDESV (reference sequence). V was cut by 5 bases and J by 8 bases, with 12 bases left in between. There are 12 residues in the CDR3.

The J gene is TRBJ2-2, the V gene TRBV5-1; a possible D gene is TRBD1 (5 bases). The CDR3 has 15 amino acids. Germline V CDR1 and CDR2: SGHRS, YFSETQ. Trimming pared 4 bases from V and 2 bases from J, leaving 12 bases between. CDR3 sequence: CASSLHQGNTGELFF. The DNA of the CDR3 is TGCGCCAGCAGCCTGCATCAGGGAAACACCGGGGAGCTGTTTTTT.

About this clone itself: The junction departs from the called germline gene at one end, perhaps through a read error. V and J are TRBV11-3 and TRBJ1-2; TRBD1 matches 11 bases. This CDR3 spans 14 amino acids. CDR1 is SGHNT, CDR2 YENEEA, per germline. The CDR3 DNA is TGTGCCAGCAGCTTAGAAGGGACAGGGGGTGGCTGCACCTTC. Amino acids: CASSLEGTGGGCTF.

The CDR3 bases are TGCGCCAGCAGCCGAGAGGGACAGGATCACGAGCAGTACTTC. This codes for CASSREGQDHEQYF. The chain employs TRBV5-1 and TRBJ2-7; 8 bases are a match to TRBD1. Germline CDR1 is SGHRS and CDR2 is YFSETQ. CDR3 length: 14 residues. V lost 4 bases to trimming and J lost 5 bases; unmatched junction nucleotides: 8. The full variable domain, with the rest looked up from reference TRBV5-1 and TRBJ2-7, is KAGVTQTPRYLIKTRGQQVTLSCSPISGHRSVSWYQQTPGQGLQFLFEYFSETQRNKGNFPGRFSGRQFSNSRSEMNVSTLELGDSALYLCASSREGQDHEQYFGPGTRLTVT.